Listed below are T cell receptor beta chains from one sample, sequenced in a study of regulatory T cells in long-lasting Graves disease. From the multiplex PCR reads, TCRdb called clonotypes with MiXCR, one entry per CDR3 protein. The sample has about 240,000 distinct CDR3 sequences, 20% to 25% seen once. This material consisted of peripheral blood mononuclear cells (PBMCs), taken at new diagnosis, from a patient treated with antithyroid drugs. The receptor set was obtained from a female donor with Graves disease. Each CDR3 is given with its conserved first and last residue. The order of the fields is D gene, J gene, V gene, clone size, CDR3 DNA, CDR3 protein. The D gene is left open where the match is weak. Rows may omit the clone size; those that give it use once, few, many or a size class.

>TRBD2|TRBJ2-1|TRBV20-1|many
TGCAGTGCTAGGGGAGCGGGAGGGCCCTCCTACAATGAGCAGTTCTTC
CSARGAGGPSYNEQFF
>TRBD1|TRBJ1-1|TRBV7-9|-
TGTGCCAGCAGCCCCCGGGACAGGGAGGATGCCATGAACACTGAAGCTTTCTTT
CASSPRDREDAMNTEAFF
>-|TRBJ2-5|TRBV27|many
TGTGCCAGCAGTTTATTTCGGGGAGGACGGGCAGAGACCCAGTACTTC
CASSLFRGGRAETQYF
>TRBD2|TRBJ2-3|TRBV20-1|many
TGCAGTGCTAGTCCGGGACTAGCGGTAAATACGCAGTATTTT
CSASPGLAVNTQYF
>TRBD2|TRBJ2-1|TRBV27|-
TGTGCCAGCAGTCCCGGGACTAGCGGGTTAGGTGAGCAGTTCTTC
CASSPGTSGLGEQFF
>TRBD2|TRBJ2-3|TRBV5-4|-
TGTGCCAGCAGCCACGCCCCCGGGACTAGCGGGAGTTTGACAGATACGCAGTATTTT
CASSHAPGTSGSLTDTQYF
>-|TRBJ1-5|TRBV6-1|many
TGTGCCAGCAGTCATAGTCCCGGGACGGACACAGGACTCCAGCCCCAGCATTTT
CASSHSPGTDTGLQPQHF
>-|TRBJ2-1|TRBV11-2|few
TGTGCCAGCAGCTATAACAGGGATTCCTACAATGAGCAGTTCTTC
CASSYNRDSYNEQFF
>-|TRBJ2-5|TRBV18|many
TGTGCCAGCTCACCAAACACAGCCCGGGAGACCCAGTACTTC
CASSPNTARETQYF
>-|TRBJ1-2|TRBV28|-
TGTGCCAGCAGAGACGTTATGGATGGCTACACCTTC
CASRDVMDGYTF
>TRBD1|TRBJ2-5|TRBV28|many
TGTGCCAGCAGCGTACCGAACCGGGACAGGGCCCAAGAGACCCAGTACTTC
CASSVPNRDRAQETQYF
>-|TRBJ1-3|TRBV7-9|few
TGTGCCAGCAGCTTAGCGGAGGGAAACACCATATATTTT
CASSLAEGNTIYF
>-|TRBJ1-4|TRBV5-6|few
TGTGCCAGCAGCCCCTCATACAGGGAGAATGAAAAACTGTTTTTT
CASSPSYRENEKLFF
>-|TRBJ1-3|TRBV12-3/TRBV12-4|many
TGTGCCAGCAGCCTCCGAATCCGGCCAGCTGGAAACACCATATATTTT
CASSLRIRPAGNTIYF
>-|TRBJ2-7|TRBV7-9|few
TGTGCCAGCAGCTTAGAGGGAGACAGACTCTACGAGCAGTACTTC
CASSLEGDRLYEQYF
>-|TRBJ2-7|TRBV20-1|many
TGCAGTGCTAGCGGGACCCTCCAAACCTACGAGCAGTACTTC
CSASGTLQTYEQYF
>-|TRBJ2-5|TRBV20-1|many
TGCAGTGCTAGAGTCCCGCCATATGCCCAGTACTTC
CSARVPPYAQYF
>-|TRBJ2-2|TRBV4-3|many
TGCGCCAGCAGCCAAGCGGGGTGCAAGGGATGCAACACCGGGGAGCTGTTTTTT
CASSQAGCKGCNTGELFF
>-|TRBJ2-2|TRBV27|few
TGTGCCAGCAGGTTGGGTATCGGGGAGCTGTTTTTT
CASRLGIGELFF
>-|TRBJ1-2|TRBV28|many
TGTGCCAGCAGTATAGGACGGGTGGGAGGCTACACCTTC
CASSIGRVGGYTF
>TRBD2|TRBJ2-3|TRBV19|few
TGTGCCAGTAGTCGGACTAGCGGTGAAACAGATACGCAGTATTTT
CASSRTSGETDTQYF
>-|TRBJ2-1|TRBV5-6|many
TGTGCCAGCAGCTTTCCGGGACAAGGGCAGTTCTTC
CASSFPGQGQFF